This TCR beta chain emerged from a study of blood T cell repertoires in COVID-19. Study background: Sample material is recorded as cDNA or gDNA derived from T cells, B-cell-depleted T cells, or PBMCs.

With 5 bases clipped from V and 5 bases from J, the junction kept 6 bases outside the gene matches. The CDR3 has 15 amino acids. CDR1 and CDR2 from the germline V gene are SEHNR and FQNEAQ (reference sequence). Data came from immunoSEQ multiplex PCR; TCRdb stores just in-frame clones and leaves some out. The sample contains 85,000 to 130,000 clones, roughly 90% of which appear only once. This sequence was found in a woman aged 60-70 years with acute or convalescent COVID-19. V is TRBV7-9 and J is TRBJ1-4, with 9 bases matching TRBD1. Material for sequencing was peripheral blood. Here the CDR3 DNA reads TGTGCCAGCAGCCTAGGGACAGGGCCAAATGAAAAACTGTTTTTT. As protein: CASSLGTGPNEKLFF.